This passage covers 7 T cell receptor beta chains from one sample sequenced in a study of tumor-infiltrating lymphocytes in glioblastoma multiforme. TCRB libraries came from RNA via three nested multiplex PCR rounds. TCRdb recomputed calls from the multiplex PCR reads with MiXCR, one row per CDR3 protein. The sample holds 20,000 or so distinct CDR3 sequences; roughly 68% are singletons and the top ten take approximately 18%. Sequencing was carried out using peripheral blood. These receptors were taken from a male donor with glioblastoma.

This chain connects TRBV6-6 to TRBJ1-5, with 7 positions matching TRBD1. The J segment lost 4 bases and the V segment lost 6 bases, leaving 6 bases of the junction unmatched. Germline assignment: CDR1 MNHNY and CDR2 SVGAGI (reference sequence). The CDR3 totals 14 residues. The CDR3, as DNA: TGTGCCAGCAGACCCGGGACAGATAATCAGCCCCAGCATTTT. This sequence encodes CASRPGTDNQPQHF.

This clonotype was seen once. This chain joins TRBV11-1 and TRBJ1-6; no definite D call. Germline V gene data show CDR1 as SGHAT and CDR2 as FQDESV (reference sequence). V lost 1 base and J 14 bases, leaving 9 bases between the germline ends. The CDR3 totals 12 residues. The CDR3, as DNA: TGTGCCAGCAGCTTAGAAGTCGTCACCCTCCACTTT. It specifies CASSLEVVTLHF. Complete variable domain (other parts from reference TRBV11-1 and TRBJ1-6): EAEVAQSPRYKITEKSQAVAFWCDPISGHATLYWYRQILGQGPELLVQFQDESVVDDSQLPKDRFSAERLKGVDSTLKIQPAELGDSAMYLCASSLEVVTLHFGNGTRLTVT.

Note on this clonotype: The junction and the germline gene differ at one end; a read error may be behind it. V is TRBV11-2 and J is TRBJ2-2, with 9 positions matching TRBD2. From germline, CDR1 is SGHAT and CDR2 FQNNGV. The CDR3 consists of 16 residues. The DNA of the CDR3 is TGTGTCAGCAGCTTAGCCAGGACTAGCGAGCTACCGACGCTGTTTTTT. Residues: CVSSLARTSELPTLFF.

On this clonotype: As the CDR3 is not closed by the conserved phenylalanine or tryptophan, this likely results from a read error. The DNA is omitted, as the CDR3 cannot be located on it reliably, and the CDR3 follows TCRdb's listing. The V and J genes are TRBV21-1 and TRBJ1-1; no DNA check was done on the table's D call, TRBD1. TRBV21-1 is reported as a pseudogene. Inclusive of both ends, the CDR3 amounts to 15 amino acids. The CDR3 loop reads CASSKVGQACAEAFL.

Concerning this clonotype: A read error may produce the germline difference seen at one junction end. This sequence joins TRBV14 and TRBJ2-3; D is undetermined. From germline, CDR1 is SGHDN and CDR2 FVKESK. The CDR3 covers 13 residues. CDR3 DNA: TGTGCCAGCAGGCAAGGGTTCCGAGATACGCAGTATTTT. This sequence encodes CASRQGFRDTQYF.

Regarding this clonotype: Relative to the germline gene, one junction end is altered; a read error may explain this. The V gene is TRBV11-2, the J gene TRBJ2-2; D tentatively fits TRBD1 or TRBD2 (5 bases each). Per germline, CDR1 SGHAT and CDR2 FQNNGV. This CDR3 comprises 17 residues. The CDR3 here is CASSYYIVGRNTGQLFF. CDR3 coding DNA: TGTGCCAGCAGCTATTATATTGTGGGACGGAACACCGGGCAGCTGTTTTTT.

The gene calls are TRBV11-2 and TRBJ2-1; D call uncertain. This CDR3 is built from 12 residues. CDR1 is SGHAT and CDR2 is FQNNGV in the germline V gene. V was shortened by 7 bases and J by 4 bases, with 8 bases between the two germline ends. CDR3 in DNA: TGTGCCAGCAACTCTGGGTACAATGAGCAGTTCTTC. Protein product: CASNSGYNEQFF. The full variable domain, with the rest looked up from reference TRBV11-2 and TRBJ2-1, is EAGVAQSPRYKIIEKRQSVAFWCNPISGHATLYWYQQILGQGPKLLIQFQNNGVVDDSQLPKDRFSAERLKGVDSTLKIQPAKLEDSAVYLCASNSGYNEQFFGPGTRLTVL.